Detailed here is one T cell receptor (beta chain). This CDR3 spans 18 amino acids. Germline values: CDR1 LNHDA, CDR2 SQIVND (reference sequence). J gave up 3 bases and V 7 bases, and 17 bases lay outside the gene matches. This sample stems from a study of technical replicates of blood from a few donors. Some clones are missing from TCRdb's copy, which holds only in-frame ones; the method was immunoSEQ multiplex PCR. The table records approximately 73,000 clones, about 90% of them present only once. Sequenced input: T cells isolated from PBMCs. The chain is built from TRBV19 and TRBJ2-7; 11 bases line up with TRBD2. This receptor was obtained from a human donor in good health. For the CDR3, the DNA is TGTGCCAGTAAAAGGTCGTTTAGCGGGAGGGCCCACAACTACGAGCAGTACTTC. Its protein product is CASKRSFSGRAHNYEQYF.